The present entry profiles one T cell receptor beta chain with its context. Trimming took 1 base from V and 3 from J; bases not matched to a gene: 2. Looked up from germline, CDR1 is SGHTA and CDR2 is FQGNSA. The CDR3 has 14 amino acids. The source of the sample is a study of blood T cell repertoires in COVID-19. Study information: There were acute and convalescent COVID-19 samples, and they came from the United States, Italy and Spain. Sample material is recorded as cDNA or gDNA derived from T cells, B-cell-depleted T cells, or PBMCs.

In the study's own analysis: By means of reference gene primer amplification, nucleated cell counts were estimated. Assay used: immunoSEQ multiplex PCR; TCRdb lists only in-frame clones, some missing. D and trimming come from the DNA, and the V and J calls and clone size come from that table. Of some 150,000 clones in the sample, just under 85% are singletons; the top ten hold over 2.5%. The V call is TRBV7-2, the J call TRBJ1-1; TRBD1 matches 7 bases. Specimen: peripheral blood. The receptor comes from a woman older than 75 with acute or convalescent COVID-19. The CDR3 reads CASSLVGGDTEAFF. The CDR3 coding sequence is TGTGCCAGCAGCTTAGTAGGGGGCGACACTGAAGCTTTCTTT.